This T cell receptor (beta chain) was profiled in a study of lymphopenia after photon versus proton radiotherapy. Broader study findings: Authors raise, but do not show, better survival with proton therapy. Post-nadir diversity loss with photons came from oligoclonal expansion, particularly CD8+ Temra cells.

Germline V gene lookup returns CDR1 KGHSH and CDR2 LQKENI. The CDR3 consists of 14 residues. V lost 6 bases and J lost 1, with 12 bases in between. Concerning this clone itself: Its antigen is unknown.

Libraries were prepared by immunoSEQ multiplex PCR; TCRdb keeps only in-frame clonotypes and omits some of them. The data hold just over 30,000 clones, with approximately 95% observed a single time. The V call is TRBV18, the J call TRBJ2-5, with D possibly TRBD1 on 6 matching bases. Sequenced material: peripheral blood, taken from a patient treated with photon-based radiotherapy. The TCR originated in a woman between 50 and 59 years old with cholangiocarcinoma. DNA for the CDR3: TGTGCCAGCTCGCAGACAGGTCTCCAAGAGACCCAGTACTTC. It encodes CASSQTGLQETQYF.